This T cell receptor beta chain was profiled in a study of blood T cells in healthy people across ages. Trimming took off 4 bases at V and 3 bases at J, with 12 bases between the two ends. Germline assignment: CDR1 SGHRS and CDR2 YFSETQ. The CDR3 sequence is 14 residues long. For this clonotype: The antigen is undetermined.

Primed by a sample-barcoded 5' primer and a J-beta primer mix, a second PCR proceeded for about 7 to 11 cycles. TCRdb reprocessed the 5' RACE reads via MiXCR and lists one record per CDR3 protein. The profile shows a few hundred thousand distinct CDR3 sequences, about 29% of them singletons. Study results and caveats: Strong correlation existed between TCR beta diversity and naive T cell percentage. In long-lived donors, naive CD4+ cell counts and diversity exceeded those of aged donors.

The data were also submitted as part of a second study, on T cells of mothers and their children. Turning to that study: Addition of sample barcodes and 2-4 random nucleotides occurred through the M1S primer of the second PCR.

This chain links TRBV5-1 with TRBJ2-3, with no clear D. The receptor was derived from a boy aged 2 to 10 in good health. The sequencing input was blood. CDR3 residues: CASSPQDGTDTQYF. CDR3 DNA sequence: TGCGCCAGCAGCCCCCAGGATGGGACAGATACGCAGTATTTT.